The source of this T cell receptor beta chain is a study of regulatory T cells in long-lasting Graves disease. On the study more broadly: The definition of persistent Graves' disease was over 5 years of antithyroid drugs with positive TSH receptor antibodies. The study, taken as a whole, reports: Patients with persistent disease shared over 2,500 public clonotypes, outpacing the approximately 920 shared by new patients. Less diverse TCR repertoires were seen in persistent Graves' patients than in newly diagnosed ones.

Worth noting for this clonotype: The antigen remains undetermined.

For TCR beta, libraries came from iRepertoire HTBI primers and Arm-PCR of CDR3 regions. TCRdb recomputed calls from the multiplex PCR reads with MiXCR, one row per CDR3 protein. Among hundreds of thousands of distinct CDR3 sequences listed, 21% were seen once. The CDR3 contains 14 residues. Germline V gene sequence: CDR1 DFQATT, CDR2 SNEGSKA (reference sequence). Time point given: persistent/refractory GD, antithyroid drugs over 5 years with positive TRAb. PBMC-extracted RNA yielded the TCR library. Peripheral blood, roughly 8.1 milliliters of it, was drawn into EDTA tubes. V is TRBV20-1 and J is TRBJ2-1, with 8 bases lining up with TRBD1. The material was peripheral blood mononuclear cells (PBMCs), obtained when the disease was refractory, from a patient treated with antithyroid drugs. The sequence came from a female donor with Graves disease. The CDR3: CSVDRGNIGNEQFF. In nucleotides, the CDR3 is TGCAGCGTCGACAGGGGAAACATCGGCAATGAGCAGTTCTTC.